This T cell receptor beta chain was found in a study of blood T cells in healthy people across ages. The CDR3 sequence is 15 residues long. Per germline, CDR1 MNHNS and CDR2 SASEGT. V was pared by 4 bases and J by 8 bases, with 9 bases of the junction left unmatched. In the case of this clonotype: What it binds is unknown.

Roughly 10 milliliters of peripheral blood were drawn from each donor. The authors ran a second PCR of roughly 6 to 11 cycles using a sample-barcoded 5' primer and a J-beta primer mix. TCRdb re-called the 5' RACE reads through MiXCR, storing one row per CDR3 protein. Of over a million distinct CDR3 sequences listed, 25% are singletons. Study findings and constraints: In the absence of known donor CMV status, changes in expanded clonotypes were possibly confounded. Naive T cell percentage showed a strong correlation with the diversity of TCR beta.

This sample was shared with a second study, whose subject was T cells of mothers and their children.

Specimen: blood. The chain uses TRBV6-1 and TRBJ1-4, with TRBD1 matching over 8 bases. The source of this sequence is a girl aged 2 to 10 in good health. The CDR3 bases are TGTGCCAGCAGTGTATGGACAGGGCGGGGAGAAAAACTGTTTTTT. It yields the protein CASSVWTGRGEKLFF.